These T cell receptor beta chains were read from a single sample in a study of blood T cell repertoires in COVID-19. Here immunoSEQ multiplex PCR was the method, and the copy in TCRdb shows in-frame clones only, minus some. The sample contains about 160,000 clones, 85% of which appear only once. The specimen was peripheral blood. The receptors were gathered from a human donor with acute or convalescent COVID-19. The donor label of this sample is uncertain. Each CDR3 is given with its conserved first and last residue. The D gene is left open where the match is weak. Clone size appears in some rows only: once, few, many, or a class for an expanded clone.

d_call	j_call	v_call	clone_size	cdr3_aa
-	TRBJ1-4	TRBV7-9	once	CASSSRTATNEKLFF
-	TRBJ1-1	TRBV5-1	-	CASSSEGNTEAFF
-	TRBJ1-5	TRBV18	-	CASSPLSGSQSDQPQHF
-	TRBJ1-4	TRBV4-1	-	CASSPVQGPKLFF
TRBD1	TRBJ1-1	TRBV5-4	-	CASSLYRGGYTEAFF
-	TRBJ1-1	TRBV18	-	CASSQGFTEAFF
-	TRBJ1-1	TRBV14	-	CATGRVASSNTEAFF
-	TRBJ2-3	TRBV5-1	-	CASRVWRSATDTQYF
TRBD1	TRBJ1-2	TRBV9	few	CASSAGQGRTVGGYTF
TRBD2	TRBJ2-1	TRBV9	-	CASSVGNSGGAIEQFF
-	TRBJ2-5	TRBV6-5	-	CASSRARGAQETQYF
-	TRBJ1-2	TRBV5-1	-	CASTLGGNYGYTF
-	TRBJ2-5	TRBV28	-	CASSPMGQQETQYF
TRBD1	TRBJ1-4	TRBV27	-	CASSPDYRGQSEKLFF
-	TRBJ1-5	TRBV2	-	CASSNTGTNQPQHF
TRBD1	TRBJ2-1	TRBV7-7	-	CASSPRAGTGAYNEQFF
TRBD1	TRBJ1-1	TRBV7-8	-	CASSLGTGLNTEAFF
-	TRBJ2-2	TRBV24-1	-	CATSDPGQNTGELFF
-	TRBJ2-1	TRBV12-5	-	CASGTYQGYTYNEQFF
-	TRBJ2-7	TRBV18	-	CASSPLEYEQYF
-	TRBJ1-6	TRBV6-6	-	CASVNEGRGNSPLHF
TRBD2	TRBJ2-1	TRBV7-3	-	CASSFTGGTFYNEQFF
TRBD1	TRBJ1-2	TRBV5-4	-	CASSLGTVGGANYGYTF
TRBD1	TRBJ1-1	TRBV5-1	-	CASSGTGPHTEAFF
-	TRBJ2-3	TRBV7-3	-	CASSPDRTHTDTQYF
-	TRBJ1-3	TRBV7-9	-	CASSLVAGARGNTIYF
-	TRBJ1-4	TRBV19	-	CASTSEQGEEKLFF
-	TRBJ1-4	TRBV25-1	-	CASSDIRGLGEKLFF
-	TRBJ1-1	TRBV6-5	-	CASSRQLSMNTEAFF
-	TRBJ1-1	TRBV6-5	-	CASSYSNREAFF
-	TRBJ1-4	TRBV7-2	-	CASSLLAGVLFF
-	TRBJ2-1	TRBV4-2	few	CASRQGLYNEQFF
TRBD2	TRBJ2-5	TRBV4-2	-	CASSQSLSSGGAGETQYF
-	TRBJ2-2	TRBV4-3	-	CASSQGSGGPGELFF
TRBD1	TRBJ2-7	TRBV25-1	-	CASSIPGTGSYEQYF
TRBD1	TRBJ1-1	TRBV7-9	-	CASSRRTGWDTEAFF
TRBD2	TRBJ2-1	TRBV3-1/TRBV3-2	few	CASSHSGGRGEQFF
TRBD1	TRBJ2-6	TRBV18	-	CASSSPGTGGAGANVLTF
-	TRBJ2-5	TRBV27	once	CASNTLPGNQETQYF
-	TRBJ1-1	TRBV18	-	CASSPTAALGGTEAFF
-	TRBJ1-5	TRBV27	-	CASSLSNSNQPQHF
-	TRBJ1-3	TRBV15	-	CATTTGGRGNTIYF
TRBD2	TRBJ2-1	TRBV11-2	-	CASSQTTSGGHNEQFF
TRBD2	TRBJ2-7	TRBV4-2	few	CASSQSHGTNYEQYF
TRBD1	TRBJ1-6	TRBV11-2	-	CASSLEGTGSSPLHF
TRBD1	TRBJ1-6	TRBV7-3	few	CASSSQTRGRGSPLHF
TRBD1	TRBJ1-6	TRBV29-1	-	CSVRQGARSPLHF
TRBD1	TRBJ1-1	TRBV28	-	CASSSTPGGEGTEAFF
TRBD1	TRBJ1-1	TRBV6-1	-	CASSELDRVGEAFF
-	TRBJ1-3	TRBV19	-	CASSTWEISGNTIYF
-	TRBJ1-2	TRBV28	-	CASSYSGGDYGYTF
-	TRBJ2-5	TRBV20-1	-	CSAQAGKAQYF
TRBD2	TRBJ2-1	TRBV7-3	few	CASSLTVAGGKGEQFF
-	TRBJ1-2	TRBV7-2	-	CASSSNRANRYGYTF
-	TRBJ2-7	TRBV11-3	-	CASNPGGRGNRAEQYF
-	TRBJ2-2	TRBV9	-	CASSVVTSTGELFF
TRBD1	TRBJ1-1	TRBV10-3	-	CAISRQGDTEAFF
TRBD1	TRBJ1-4	TRBV5-4	-	CASSTGGDRGFEKLFF
TRBD1	TRBJ1-5	TRBV30	-	CAWSRDRGERDQPQHF